The subject of this entry is one T cell receptor (beta chain). Its antigen is unidentified. CDR1 and CDR2 (germline): MNHNS, SASEGT. The CDR3 is 14 residues long. The germline V and J ends were trimmed by 3 bases and 3 bases, with 9 bases remaining between them. Quantitative molecular-barcoded 5'-RACE generated the TCR beta libraries. Via MiXCR, TCRdb re-called the 5' RACE reads, giving one row per CDR3 protein. The sample has about 750,000 distinct CDR3 sequences; roughly 19% are singletons. The sample belongs to a study of CD8 T cells in ankylosing spondylitis. Regarding the study as a whole: The study identified a TCR beta motif of several highly homologous variants that appeared characteristic of ankylosing spondylitis blood. Some motif variants were previously reported in reactive arthritis synovial fluid and blood.

The sequence was obtained from a male donor with ankylosing spondylitis. This sequence joins TRBV6-1 and TRBJ1-5; D gene ambiguous. What was sequenced was blood, either unsorted or a sorted T cell fraction (not recorded which). The CDR3 DNA sequence: TGTGCCAGCAGTGATATACAAGCCAATCAGCCCCAGCATTTT. Amino acids: CASSDIQANQPQHF.